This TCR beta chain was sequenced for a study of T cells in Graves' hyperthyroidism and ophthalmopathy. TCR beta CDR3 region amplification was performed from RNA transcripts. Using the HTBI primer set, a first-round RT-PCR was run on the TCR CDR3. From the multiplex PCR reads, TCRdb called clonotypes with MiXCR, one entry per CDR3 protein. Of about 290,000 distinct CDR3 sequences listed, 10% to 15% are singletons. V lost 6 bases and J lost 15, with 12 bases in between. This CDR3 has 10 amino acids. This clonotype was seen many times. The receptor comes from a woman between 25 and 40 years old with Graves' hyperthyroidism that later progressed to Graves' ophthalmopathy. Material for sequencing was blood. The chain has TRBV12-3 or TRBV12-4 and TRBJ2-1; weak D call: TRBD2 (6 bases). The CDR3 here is CASSGGGLFF. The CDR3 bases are TGTGCCAGCAGCGGGGGAGGCCTGTTCTTC.